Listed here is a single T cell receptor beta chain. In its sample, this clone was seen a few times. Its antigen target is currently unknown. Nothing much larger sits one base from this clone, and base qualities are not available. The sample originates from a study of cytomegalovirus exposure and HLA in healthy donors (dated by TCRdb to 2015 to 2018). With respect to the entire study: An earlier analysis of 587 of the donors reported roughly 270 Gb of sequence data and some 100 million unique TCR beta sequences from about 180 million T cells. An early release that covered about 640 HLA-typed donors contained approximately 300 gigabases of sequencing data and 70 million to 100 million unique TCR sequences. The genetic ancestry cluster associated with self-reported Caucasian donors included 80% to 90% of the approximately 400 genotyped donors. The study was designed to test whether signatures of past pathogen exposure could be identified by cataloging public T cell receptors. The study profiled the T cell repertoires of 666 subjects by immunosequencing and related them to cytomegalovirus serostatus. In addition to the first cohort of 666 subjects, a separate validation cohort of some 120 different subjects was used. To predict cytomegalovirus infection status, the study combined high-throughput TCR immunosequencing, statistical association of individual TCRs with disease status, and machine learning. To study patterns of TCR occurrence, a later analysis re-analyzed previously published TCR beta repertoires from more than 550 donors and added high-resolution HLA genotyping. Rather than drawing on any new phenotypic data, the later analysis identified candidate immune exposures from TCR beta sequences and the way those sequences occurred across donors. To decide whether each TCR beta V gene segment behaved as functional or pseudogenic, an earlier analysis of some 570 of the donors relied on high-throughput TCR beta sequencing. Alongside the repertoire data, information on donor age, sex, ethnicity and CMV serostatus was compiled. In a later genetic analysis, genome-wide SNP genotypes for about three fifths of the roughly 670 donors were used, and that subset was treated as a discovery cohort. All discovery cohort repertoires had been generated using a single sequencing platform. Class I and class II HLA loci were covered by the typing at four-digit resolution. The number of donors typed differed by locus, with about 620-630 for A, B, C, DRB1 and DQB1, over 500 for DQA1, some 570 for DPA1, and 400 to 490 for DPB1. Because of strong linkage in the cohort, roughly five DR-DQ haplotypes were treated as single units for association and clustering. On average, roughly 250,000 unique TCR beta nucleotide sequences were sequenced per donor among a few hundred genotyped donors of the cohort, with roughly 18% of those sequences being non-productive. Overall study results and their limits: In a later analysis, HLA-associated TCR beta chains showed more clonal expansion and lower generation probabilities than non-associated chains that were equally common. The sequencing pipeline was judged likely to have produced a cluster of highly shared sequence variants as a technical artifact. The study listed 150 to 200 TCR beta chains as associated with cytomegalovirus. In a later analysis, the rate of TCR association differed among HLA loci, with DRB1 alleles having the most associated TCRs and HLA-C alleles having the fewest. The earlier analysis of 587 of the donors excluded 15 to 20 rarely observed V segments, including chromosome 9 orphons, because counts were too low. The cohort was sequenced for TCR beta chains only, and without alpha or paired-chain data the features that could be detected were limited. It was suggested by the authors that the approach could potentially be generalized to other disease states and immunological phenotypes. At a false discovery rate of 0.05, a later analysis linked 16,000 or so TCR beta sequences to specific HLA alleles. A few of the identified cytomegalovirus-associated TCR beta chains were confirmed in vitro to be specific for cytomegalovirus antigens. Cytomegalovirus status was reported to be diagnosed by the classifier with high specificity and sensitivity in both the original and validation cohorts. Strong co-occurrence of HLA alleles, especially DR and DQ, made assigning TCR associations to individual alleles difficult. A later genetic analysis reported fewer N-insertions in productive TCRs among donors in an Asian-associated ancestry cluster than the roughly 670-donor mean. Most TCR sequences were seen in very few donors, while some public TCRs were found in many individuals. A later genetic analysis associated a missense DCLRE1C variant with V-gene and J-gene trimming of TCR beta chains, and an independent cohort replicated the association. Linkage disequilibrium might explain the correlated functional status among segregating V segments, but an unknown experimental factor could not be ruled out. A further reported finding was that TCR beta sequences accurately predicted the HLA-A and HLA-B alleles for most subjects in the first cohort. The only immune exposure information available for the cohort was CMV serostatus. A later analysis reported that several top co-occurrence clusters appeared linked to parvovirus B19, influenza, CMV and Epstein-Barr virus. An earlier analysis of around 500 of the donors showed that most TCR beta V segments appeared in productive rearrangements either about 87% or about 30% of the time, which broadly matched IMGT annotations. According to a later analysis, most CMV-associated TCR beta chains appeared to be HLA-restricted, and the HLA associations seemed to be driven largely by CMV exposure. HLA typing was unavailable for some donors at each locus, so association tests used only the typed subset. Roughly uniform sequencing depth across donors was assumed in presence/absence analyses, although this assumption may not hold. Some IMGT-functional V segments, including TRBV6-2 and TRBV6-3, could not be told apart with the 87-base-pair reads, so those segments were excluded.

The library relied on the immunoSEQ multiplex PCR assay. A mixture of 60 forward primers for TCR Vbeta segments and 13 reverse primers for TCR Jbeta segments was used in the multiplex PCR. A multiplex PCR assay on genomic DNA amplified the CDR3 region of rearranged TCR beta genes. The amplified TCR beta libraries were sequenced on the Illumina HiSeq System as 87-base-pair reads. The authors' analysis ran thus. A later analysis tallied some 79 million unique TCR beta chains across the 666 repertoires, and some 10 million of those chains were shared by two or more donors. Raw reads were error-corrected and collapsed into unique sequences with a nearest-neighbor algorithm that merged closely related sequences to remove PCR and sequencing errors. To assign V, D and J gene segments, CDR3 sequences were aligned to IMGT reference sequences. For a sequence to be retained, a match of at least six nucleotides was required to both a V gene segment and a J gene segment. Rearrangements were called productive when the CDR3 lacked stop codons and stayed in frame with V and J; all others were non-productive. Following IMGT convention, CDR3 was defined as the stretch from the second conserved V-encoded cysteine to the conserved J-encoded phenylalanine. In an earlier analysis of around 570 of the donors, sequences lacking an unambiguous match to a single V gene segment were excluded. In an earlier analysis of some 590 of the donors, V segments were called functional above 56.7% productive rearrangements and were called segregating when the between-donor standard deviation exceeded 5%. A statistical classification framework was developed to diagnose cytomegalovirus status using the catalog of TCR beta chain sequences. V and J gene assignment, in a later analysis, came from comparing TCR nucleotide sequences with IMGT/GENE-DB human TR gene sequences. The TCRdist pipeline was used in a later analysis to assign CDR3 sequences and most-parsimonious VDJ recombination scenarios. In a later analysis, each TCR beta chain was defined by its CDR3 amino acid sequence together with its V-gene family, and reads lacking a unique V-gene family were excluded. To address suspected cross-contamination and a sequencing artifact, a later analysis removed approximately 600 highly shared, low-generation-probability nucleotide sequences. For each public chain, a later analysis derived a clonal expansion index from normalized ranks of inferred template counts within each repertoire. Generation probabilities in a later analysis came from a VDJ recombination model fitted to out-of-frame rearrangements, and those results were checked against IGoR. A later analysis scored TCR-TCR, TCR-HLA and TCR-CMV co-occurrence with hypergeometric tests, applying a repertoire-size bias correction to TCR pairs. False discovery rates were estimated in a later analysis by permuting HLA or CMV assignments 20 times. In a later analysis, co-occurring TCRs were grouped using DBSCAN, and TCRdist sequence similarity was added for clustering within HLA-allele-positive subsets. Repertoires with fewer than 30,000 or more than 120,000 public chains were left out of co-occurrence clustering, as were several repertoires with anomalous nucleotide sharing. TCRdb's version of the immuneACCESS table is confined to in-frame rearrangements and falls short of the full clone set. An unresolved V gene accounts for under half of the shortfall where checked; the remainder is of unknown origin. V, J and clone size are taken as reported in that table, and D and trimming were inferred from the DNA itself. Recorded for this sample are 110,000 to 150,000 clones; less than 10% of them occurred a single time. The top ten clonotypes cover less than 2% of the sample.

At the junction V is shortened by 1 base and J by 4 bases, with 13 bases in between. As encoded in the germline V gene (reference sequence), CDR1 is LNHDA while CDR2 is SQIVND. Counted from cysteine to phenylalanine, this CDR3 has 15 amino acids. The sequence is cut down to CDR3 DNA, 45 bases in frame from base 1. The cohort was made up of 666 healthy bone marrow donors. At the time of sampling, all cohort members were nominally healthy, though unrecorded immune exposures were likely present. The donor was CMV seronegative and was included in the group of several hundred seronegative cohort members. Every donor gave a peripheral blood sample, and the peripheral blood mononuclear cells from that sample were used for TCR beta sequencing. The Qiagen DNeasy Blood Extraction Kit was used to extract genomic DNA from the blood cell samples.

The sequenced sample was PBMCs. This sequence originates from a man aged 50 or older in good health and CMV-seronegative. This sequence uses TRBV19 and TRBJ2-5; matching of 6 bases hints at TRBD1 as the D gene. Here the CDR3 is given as CASSIVAQGVETQYF. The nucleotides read TGTGCCAGTAGTATAGTTGCACAGGGAGTAGAGACCCAGTACTTC.